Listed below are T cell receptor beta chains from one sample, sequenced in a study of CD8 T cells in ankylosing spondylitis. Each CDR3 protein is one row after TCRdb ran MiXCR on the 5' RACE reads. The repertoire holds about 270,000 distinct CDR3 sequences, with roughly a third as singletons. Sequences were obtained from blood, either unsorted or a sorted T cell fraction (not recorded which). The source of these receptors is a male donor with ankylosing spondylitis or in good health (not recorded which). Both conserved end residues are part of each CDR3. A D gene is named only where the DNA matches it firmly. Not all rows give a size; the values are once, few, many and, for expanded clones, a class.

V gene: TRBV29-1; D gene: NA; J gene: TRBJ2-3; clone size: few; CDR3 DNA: TGCAGCGTTCGTCCGAGCATCTCTAGCACAGATACGCAGTATTTT; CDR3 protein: CSVRPSISSTDTQYF
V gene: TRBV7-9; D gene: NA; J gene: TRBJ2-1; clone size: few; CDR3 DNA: TGTGCCAGCAGCTTAGCTAACGACAATGAGCAGTTCTTC; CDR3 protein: CASSLANDNEQFF
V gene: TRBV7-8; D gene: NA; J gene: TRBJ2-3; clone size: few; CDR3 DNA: TGTGCCAGCAGCTTAAGTTGGAGGGGGGGAAACACAGATACGCAGTATTTT; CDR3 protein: CASSLSWRGGNTDTQYF
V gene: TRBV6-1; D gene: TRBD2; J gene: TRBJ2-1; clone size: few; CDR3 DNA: TGTGCCAGCGGGCGGGGGGCCTCCTACAATGAGCAGTTCTTC; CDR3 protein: CASGRGASYNEQFF
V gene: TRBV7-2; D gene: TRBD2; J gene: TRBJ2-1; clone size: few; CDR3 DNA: TGTGCCAGCAGCTTATCATACGCGGGGGGCAGGATCGATGAGCAGTTCTTC; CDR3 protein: CASSLSYAGGRIDEQFF
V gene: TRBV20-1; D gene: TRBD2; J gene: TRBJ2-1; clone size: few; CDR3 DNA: TGCAGTGCTGCCCTAGCGGGGGGCTACAATGAGCAGTTCTTC; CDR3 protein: CSAALAGGYNEQFF
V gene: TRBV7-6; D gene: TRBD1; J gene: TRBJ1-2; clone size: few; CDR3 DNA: TGTGCCAGCAGCTTGGGGACAGGGGCCGACTATGGCTACACCTTC; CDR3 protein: CASSLGTGADYGYTF
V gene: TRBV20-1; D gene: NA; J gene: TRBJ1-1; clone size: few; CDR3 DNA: TGCAGTGCTGATACAGGGTACACTGAAGCTTTCTTT; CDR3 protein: CSADTGYTEAFF
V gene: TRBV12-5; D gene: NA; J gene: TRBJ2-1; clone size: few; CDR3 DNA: TGTGCTAGTGGCGAGGGGGGGGAGCAGTTCTTC; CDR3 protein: CASGEGGEQFF
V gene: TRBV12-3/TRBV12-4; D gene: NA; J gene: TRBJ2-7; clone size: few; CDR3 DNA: TGTGCCAGCAGTACGGAGGTTACGGTCCACGAGCAGTACTTC; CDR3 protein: CASSTEVTVHEQYF
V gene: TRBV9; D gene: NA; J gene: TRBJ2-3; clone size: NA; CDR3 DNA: TGTGCCAGCAGCGAACCGGGACTCGATACGCAGTATTTT; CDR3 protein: CASSEPGLDTQYF
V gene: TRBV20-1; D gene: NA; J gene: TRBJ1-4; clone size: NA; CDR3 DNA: TGCAGTGCTAGAGATTTCCAGGGTCATGAAAAACTGTTTTTT; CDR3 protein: CSARDFQGHEKLFF
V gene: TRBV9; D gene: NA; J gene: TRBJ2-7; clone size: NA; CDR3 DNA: TGTGCCAGCAGCTTTGACCAATACTCCTACGAGCAGTACTTC; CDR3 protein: CASSFDQYSYEQYF
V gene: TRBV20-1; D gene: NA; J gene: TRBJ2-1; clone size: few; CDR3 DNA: TGCAGTGCTAGAGGCCAGCGGTTCTACAATGAGCAGTTCTTC; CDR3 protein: CSARGQRFYNEQFF
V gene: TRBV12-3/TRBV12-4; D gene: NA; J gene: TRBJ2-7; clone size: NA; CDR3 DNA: TGTGCCAGCAGTGTTGCGTCGTTCTACGAGCAGTACTTC; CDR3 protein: CASSVASFYEQYF
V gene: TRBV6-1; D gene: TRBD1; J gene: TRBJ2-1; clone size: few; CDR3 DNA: TGTGCCAGCAGCTTGGGAAGCTCAGGGGGCGCGAAGAATGAGCAGTTCTTC; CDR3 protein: CASSLGSSGGAKNEQFF
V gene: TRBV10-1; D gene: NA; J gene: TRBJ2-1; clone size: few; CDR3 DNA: TGCGCCAGCAGTGAGTCGACCCGGGTTAAGCAGTTCTTC; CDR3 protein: CASSESTRVKQFF
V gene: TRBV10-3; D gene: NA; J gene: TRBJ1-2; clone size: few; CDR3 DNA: TGTGCCATACCCACCCTTGACGGGGAGTCCTCCTATGGCTACACCTTC; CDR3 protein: CAIPTLDGESSYGYTF
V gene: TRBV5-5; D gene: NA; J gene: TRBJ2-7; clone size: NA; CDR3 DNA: TGTGCCAGCAGCTTGTCGGCCTCGTCGGCCTACGAGCAGTACTTC; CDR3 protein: CASSLSASSAYEQYF
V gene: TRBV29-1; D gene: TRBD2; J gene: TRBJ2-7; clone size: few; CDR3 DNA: TGCAGCGTTGTCGGGGGGTTTAACTACGAGCAGTACTTC; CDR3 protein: CSVVGGFNYEQYF
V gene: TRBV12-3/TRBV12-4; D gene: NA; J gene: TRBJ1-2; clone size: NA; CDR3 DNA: TGTGCCAGCAGCAATAGCCCGGCTAACTATGGCTACACCTTC; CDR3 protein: CASSNSPANYGYTF
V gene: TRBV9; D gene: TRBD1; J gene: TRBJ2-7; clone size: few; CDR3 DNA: TGTGCCAGCAGCGTATCGGGACAGGGATACTACGAGCAGTACTTC; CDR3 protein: CASSVSGQGYYEQYF
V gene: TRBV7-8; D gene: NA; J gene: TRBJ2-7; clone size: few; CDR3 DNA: TGTGCCAGCAGCCCCCCGAGGCGATACGAGCAGTACTTC; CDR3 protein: CASSPPRRYEQYF
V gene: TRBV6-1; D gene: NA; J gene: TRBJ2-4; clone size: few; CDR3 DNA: TGTGCCAGCAGACACGGATCAGGACAGAACATTCAGTACTTC; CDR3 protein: CASRHGSGQNIQYF
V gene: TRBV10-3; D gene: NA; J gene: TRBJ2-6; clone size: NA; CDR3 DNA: TGTGCCATCAGTGAAGAGGGAGGTAGGGGGGGCGCTGGGGCCAACGTCCTGACTTTC; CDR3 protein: CAISEEGGRGGAGANVLTF
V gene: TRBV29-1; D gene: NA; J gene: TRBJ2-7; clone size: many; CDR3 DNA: TGCAGCGTTAAGACAGGCGAACGCTACGAGCAGTACTTC; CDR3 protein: CSVKTGERYEQYF
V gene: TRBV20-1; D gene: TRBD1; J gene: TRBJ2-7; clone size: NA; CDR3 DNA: TGCAGTGCTATGAACAGGGGTCCCTACGAGCAGTACTTC; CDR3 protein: CSAMNRGPYEQYF
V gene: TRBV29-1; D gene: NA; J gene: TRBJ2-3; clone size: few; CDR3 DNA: TGCAGCCTCCAAGGGGGGGGAACTAGCACAGATACGCAGTATTTT; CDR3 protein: CSLQGGGTSTDTQYF
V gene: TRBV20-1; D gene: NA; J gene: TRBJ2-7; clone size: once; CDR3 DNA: TGCAGTGCCACTCTTCGGGGCGAGCAGTACTTC; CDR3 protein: CSATLRGEQYF
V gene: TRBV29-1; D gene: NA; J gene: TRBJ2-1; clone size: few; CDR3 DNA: TGCAGCGTTGAAGGGAAAGGAAATGAGCAGTTCTTC; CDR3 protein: CSVEGKGNEQFF
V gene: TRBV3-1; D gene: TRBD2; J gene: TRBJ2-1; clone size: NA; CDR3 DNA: TGTGCCAGCAGCCGACCCCGGGGGGGACGGAGGGATGAGCAGTTCTTC; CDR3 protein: CASSRPRGGRRDEQFF
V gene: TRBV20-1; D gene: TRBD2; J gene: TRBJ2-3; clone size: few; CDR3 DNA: TGCAGTGCCCCCGGACTAGCGGGGGGCACAGATACGCAGTATTTT; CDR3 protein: CSAPGLAGGTDTQYF
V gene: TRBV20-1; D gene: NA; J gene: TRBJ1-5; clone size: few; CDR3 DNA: TGCAGTGCTAGAGATCGTAATCAGCCCCAGCATTTT; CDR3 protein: CSARDRNQPQHF
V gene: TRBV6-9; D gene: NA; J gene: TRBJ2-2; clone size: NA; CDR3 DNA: TGTGCGAGACGGGCCTCGAACACCGGGGAGCTGTTTTTT; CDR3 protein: CARRASNTGELFF
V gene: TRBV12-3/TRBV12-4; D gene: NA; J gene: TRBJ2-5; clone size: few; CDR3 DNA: TGTGCCAGCAGTTCGGACCGATTTGAGACCCAGTACTTC; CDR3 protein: CASSSDRFETQYF
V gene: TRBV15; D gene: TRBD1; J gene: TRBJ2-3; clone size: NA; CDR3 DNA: TGTGCCACCAGCCTTGAAACCGGGACAGGGGAAGATACGCAGTATTTT; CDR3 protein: CATSLETGTGEDTQYF
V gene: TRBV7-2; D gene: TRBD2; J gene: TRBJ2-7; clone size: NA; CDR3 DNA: TGTGCCAGCAGCTTAACCAGCGGGGGTGTCTACGAGCAGTACTTC; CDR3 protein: CASSLTSGGVYEQYF
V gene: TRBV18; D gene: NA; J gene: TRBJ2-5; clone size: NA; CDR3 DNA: TGTGCCAGCTCACGCCAGCGGCGAGCCACCCAGTACTTC; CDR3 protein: CASSRQRRATQYF
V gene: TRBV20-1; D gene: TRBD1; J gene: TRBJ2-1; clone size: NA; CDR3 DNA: TGCAGTCCTACAGGGGGGAAGTGGAATGAGCAGTTCTTC; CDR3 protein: CSPTGGKWNEQFF
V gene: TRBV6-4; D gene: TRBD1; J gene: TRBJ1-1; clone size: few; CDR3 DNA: TGTGCCAGCAGGACCGCCGGACAGGGTCGGCCTGAAGCTTTCTTT; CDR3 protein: CASRTAGQGRPEAFF
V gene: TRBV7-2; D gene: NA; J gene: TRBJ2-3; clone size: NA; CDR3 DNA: TGTGCCAGCAGCCAGGCGGGGGCTACAGATACGCAGTATTTT; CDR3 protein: CASSQAGATDTQYF
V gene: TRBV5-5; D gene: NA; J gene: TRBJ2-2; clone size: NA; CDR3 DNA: TGTGCCAGCAGCTTGTTGGCGAGACGCTCGAACACCGGGGAGCTGTTTTTT; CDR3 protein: CASSLLARRSNTGELFF
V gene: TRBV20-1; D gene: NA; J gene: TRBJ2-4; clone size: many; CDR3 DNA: TGCAGTGCAGGTCGTACGGGGAACATTCAGTACTTC; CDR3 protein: CSAGRTGNIQYF
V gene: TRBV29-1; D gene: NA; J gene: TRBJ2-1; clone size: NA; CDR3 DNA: TGCAGCGTCCCGCTTCACCTCGACGAAACCTCCCTCAATGAGCAGTTCTTC; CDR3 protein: CSVPLHLDETSLNEQFF
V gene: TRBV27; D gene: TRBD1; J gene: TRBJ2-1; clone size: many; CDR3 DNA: TGTGCCAGCAGTACCGGGACAGGGGGCAATGAGCAGTTCTTC; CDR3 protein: CASSTGTGGNEQFF